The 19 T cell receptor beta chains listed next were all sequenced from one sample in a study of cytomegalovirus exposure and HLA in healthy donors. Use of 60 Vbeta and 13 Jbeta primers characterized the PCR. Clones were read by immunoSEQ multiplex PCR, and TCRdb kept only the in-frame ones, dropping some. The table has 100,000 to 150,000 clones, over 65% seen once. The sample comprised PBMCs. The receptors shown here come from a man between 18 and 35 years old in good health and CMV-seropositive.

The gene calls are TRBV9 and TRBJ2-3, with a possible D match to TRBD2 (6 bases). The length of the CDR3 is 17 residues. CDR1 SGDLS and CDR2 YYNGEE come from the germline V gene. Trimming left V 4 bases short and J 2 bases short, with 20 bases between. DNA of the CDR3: TGTGCCAGCAGCTCTCCTATAGGCGGGGCCCCCACAGATACGCAGTATTTT. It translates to CASSSPIGGAPTDTQYF.

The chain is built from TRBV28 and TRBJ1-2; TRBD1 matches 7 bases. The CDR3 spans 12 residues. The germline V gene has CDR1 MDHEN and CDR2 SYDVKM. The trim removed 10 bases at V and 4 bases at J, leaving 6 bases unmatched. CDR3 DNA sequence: TGTGCCATCGCCGGGACAGTCTATGGCTACACCTTC. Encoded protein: CAIAGTVYGYTF.

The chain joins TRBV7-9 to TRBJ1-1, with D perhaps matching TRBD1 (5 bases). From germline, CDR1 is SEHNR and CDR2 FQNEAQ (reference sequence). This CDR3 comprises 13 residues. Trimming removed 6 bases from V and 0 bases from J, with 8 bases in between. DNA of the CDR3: TGTGCCAGCAGTACGGGGGTGAACACTGAAGCTTTCTTT. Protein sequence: CASSTGVNTEAFF.

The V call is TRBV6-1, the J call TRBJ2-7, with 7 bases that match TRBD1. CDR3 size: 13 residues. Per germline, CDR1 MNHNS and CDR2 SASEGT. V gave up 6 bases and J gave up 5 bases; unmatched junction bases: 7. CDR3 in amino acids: CASSLDRDHEQYF. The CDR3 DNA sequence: TGTGCCAGCAGCCTCGACAGGGACCACGAGCAGTACTTC.

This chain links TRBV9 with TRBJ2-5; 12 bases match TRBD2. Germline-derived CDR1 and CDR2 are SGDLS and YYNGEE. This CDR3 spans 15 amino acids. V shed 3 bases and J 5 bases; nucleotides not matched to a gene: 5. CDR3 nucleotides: TGTGCCAGCAGCGCTAGCGGGGGGGCCGTGGAGACCCAGTACTTC. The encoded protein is CASSASGGAVETQYF.

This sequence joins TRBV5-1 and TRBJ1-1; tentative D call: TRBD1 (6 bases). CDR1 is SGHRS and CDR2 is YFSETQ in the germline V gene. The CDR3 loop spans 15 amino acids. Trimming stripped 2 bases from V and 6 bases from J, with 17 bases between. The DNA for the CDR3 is TGCGCCAGCAGCTTCACGCCGGGGGGGCACGCTGAAGCTTTCTTT. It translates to CASSFTPGGHAEAFF.

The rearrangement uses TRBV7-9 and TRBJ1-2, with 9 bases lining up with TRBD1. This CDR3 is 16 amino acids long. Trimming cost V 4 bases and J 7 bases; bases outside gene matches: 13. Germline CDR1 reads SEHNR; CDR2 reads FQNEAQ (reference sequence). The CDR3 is CASSSLQTGGVGGYTF. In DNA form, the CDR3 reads TGTGCCAGCAGCTCCCTCCAGACAGGGGGTGTCGGTGGCTACACCTTC. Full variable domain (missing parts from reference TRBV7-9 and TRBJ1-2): DTGVSQNPRHKITKRGQNVTFRCDPISEHNRLYWYRQTLGQGPEFLTYFQNEAQLEKSRLLSDRFSAERPKGSFSTLEIQRTEQGDSAMYLCASSSLQTGGVGGYTFGSGTRLTVV.

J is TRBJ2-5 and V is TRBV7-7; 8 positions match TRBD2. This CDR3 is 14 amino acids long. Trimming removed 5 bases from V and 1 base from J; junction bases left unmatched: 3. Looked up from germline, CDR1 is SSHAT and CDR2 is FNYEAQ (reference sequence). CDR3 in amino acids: CASSGAGAQETQYF. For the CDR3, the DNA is TGTGCCAGCAGCGGAGCGGGGGCCCAAGAGACCCAGTACTTC.

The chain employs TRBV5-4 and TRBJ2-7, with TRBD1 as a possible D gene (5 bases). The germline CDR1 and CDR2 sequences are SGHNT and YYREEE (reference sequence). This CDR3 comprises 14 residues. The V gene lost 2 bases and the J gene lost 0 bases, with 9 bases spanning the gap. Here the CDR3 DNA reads TGTGCCAGCAGCTTCCAGGGAAGCTCCTACGAGCAGTACTTC. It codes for CASSFQGSSYEQYF.

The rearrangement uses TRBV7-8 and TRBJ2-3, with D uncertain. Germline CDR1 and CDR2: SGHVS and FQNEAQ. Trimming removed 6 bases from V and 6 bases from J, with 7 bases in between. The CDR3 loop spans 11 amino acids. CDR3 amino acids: CASRALDTQYF. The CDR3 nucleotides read TGTGCCAGCAGAGCTCTTGATACGCAGTATTTT.

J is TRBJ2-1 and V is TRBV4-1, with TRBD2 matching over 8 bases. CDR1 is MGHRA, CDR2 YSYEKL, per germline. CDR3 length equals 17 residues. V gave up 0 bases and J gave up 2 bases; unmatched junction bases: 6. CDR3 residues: CASSQEGAGVAYNEQFF. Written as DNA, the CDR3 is TGCGCCAGCAGCCAAGAGGGAGCGGGGGTGGCCTACAATGAGCAGTTCTTC.

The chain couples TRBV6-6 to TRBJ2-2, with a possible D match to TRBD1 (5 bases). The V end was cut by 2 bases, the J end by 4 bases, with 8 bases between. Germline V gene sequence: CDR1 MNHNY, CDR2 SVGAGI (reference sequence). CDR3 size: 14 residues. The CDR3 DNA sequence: TGTGCCAGCAGTTACAACAGGCCCACCGGGGAGCTGTTTTTT. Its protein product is CASSYNRPTGELFF.

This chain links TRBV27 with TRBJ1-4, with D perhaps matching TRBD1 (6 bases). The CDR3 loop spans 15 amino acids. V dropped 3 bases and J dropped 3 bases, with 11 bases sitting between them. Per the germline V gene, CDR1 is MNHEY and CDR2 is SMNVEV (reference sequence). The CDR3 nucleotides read TGTGCCAGCAGTTTCTCGACAGGCGCTAATGAAAAACTGTTTTTT. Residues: CASSFSTGANEKLFF.

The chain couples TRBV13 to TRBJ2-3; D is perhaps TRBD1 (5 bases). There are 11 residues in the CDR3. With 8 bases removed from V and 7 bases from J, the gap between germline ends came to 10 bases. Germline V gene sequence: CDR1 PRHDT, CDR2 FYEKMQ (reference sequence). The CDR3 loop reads CASQGGNTQYF. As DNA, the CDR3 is TGTGCCAGCCAGGGCGGAAATACGCAGTATTTT.

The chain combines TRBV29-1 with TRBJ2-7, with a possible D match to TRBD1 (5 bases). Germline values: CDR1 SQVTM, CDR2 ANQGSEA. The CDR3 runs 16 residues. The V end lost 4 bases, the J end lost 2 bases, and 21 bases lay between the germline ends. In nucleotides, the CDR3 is TGCAGCGTTGTGGGGCCCTCAACAGGTTATACCTACGAGCAGTACTTC. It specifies CSVVGPSTGYTYEQYF.

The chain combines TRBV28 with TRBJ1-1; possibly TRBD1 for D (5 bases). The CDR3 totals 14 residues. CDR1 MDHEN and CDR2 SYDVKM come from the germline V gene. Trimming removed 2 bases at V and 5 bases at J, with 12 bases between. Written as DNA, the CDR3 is TGTGCCAGCAGTTTAAAGGGGCGGCGGACTGAAGCTTTCTTT. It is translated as CASSLKGRRTEAFF.

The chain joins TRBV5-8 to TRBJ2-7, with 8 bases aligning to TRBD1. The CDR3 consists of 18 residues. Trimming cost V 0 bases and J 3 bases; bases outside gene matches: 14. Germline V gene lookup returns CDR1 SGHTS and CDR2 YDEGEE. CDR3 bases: TGTGCCAGCAGCTTGGTAGTTCGGGGGCAGGGGGCTCTCTACGAGCAGTACTTC. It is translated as CASSLVVRGQGALYEQYF.

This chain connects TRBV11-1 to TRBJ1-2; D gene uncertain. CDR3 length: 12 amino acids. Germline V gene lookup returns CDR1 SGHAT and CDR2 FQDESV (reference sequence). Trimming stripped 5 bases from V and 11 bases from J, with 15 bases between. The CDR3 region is CASSPLVGGYTF. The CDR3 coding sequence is TGTGCCAGCAGCCCCCTGGTAGGCGGATACACCTTC.

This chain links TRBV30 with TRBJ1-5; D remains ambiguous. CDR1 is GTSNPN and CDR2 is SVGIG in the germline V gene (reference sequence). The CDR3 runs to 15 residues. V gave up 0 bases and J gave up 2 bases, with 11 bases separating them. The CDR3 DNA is TGTGCCTGGAGTGTCGGGGTATTAGGCAATCAGCCCCAGCATTTT. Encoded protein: CAWSVGVLGNQPQHF.